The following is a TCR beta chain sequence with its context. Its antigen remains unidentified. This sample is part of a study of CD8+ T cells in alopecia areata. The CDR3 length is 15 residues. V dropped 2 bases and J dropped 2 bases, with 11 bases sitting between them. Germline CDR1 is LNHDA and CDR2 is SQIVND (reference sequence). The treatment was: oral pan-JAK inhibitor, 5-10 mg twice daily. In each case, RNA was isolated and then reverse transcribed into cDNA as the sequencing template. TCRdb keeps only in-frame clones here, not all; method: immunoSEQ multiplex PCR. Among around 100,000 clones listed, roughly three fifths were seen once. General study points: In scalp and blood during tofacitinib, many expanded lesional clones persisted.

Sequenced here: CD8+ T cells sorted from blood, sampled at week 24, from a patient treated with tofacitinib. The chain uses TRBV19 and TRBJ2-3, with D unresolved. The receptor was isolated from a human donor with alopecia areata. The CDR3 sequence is CASSIFPRDTDTQYF. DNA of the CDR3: TGTGCCAGTAGTATATTTCCGCGAGACACAGATACGCAGTATTTT.